This TCR beta chain was documented in a study of cytomegalovirus exposure and HLA in healthy donors. A multiplex PCR was run with 60 Vbeta primers and 13 Jbeta primers. Sequenced by immunoSEQ multiplex PCR; TCRdb stores in-frame clones only, minus some. The sample lists about 190,000 clones; over 75% were seen once. This CDR3 region has 15 residues. V was clipped by 1 base and J by 0 bases, with 12 bases between them. CDR1 and CDR2 (germline): GTSNPN, SVGIG (reference sequence). With respect to this clone: The antigen is not known.

Regarding the study as a whole: In an earlier analysis, about 87% or about 30%: the productive usage of most TCR beta V segments. The study reported that TCR beta sequences accurately predicted HLA-A and HLA-B alleles in most subjects. The study recorded 150 to 200 TCR beta chains that were cytomegalovirus-associated.

The chain carries TRBV30 and TRBJ1-2, with D unresolved. This receptor was taken from a man aged 50 to 60 in good health and CMV-seronegative. The sample was PBMCs. CDR3 DNA sequence: TGTGCCTGGAGTGCCCTAAGAAGCACTAACTATGGCTACACCTTC. Its protein product is CAWSALRSTNYGYTF.